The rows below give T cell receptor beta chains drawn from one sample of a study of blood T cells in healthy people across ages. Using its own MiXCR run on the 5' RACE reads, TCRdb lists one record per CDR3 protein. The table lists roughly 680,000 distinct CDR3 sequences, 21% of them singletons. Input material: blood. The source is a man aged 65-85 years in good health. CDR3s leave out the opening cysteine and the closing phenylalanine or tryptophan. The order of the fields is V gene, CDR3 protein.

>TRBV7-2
ASSWAKGETQY
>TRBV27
ASSPGDRSSGNTIY
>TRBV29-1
SVEAGRDEQF
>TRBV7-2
ASSNGLAVDEQF
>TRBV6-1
ASRSGTQYSNQPQH
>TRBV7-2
ASSSGLAGSSYNEQF
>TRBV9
ASSVEGTKINNEQF
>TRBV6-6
ASSTYSSSSETQY
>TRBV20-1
SARVLTGPQETQY
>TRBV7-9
ASSRGLAGDNEQF
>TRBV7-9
ASSLAGTSGYEQY
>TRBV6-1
ASTLFGGREKLF
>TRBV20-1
SARGPYEDIQY
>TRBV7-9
ASSTGGATYEQY
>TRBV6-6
ASSWGTSGRVSQETQY
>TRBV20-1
SAGAFRSSYEQY
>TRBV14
ASSHHPDRGQTQY
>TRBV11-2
ASSLEPGQVDSETQY
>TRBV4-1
ASSQDHGGGTEAF
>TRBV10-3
AIATGVYEQY
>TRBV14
ASSQGMLETQY
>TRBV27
ASSFGGTLTEAF
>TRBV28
ASNDPATSFYEQY
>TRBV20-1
SARIAGGPPETQY
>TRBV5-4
ASRRVDEQF
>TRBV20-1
SAEPGLAVNEQY
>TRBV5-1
ASSLDRGSDGYT
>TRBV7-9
ASSSGSPPYEQY
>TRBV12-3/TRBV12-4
ASNPSGGGGELF
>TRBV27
ASSHPSSYEQY
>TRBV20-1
SARSGRADTGELF
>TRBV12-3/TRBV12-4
ASTLTGLAKNIQY
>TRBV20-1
SAKTRAGSPYEQY
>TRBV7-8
ASSLGGSWNRETQY
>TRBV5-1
ASSQTGDTDTQY
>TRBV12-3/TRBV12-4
ASSPDRISYEQY
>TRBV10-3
AHKQETQY
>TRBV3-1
ASSRAETGNEQY
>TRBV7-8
ASSPAGTSIGNEQF
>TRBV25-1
ASSESGGRMGTEAF
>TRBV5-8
ASSLEVDTEAF
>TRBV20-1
SARPTSGYHNEQF
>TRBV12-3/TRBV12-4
ASATAQETQY
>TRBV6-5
ASSSRVKEETQY
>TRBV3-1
ASSPPSGVYSYEQY
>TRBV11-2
ASSFRSRTLGEKLF
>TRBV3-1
ASSHYLATNEKLF
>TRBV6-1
ASSGIGVVQY
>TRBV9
ASSGGPHYEQY
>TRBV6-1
ASSEGAVASSEQY
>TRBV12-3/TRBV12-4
ASRPSGSMYNEQF
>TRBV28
ASSDVGRGNTIY
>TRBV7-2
ASSLGLFVSYNEQL
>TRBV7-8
ASSPLSSGRASSYEQY
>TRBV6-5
ASSYRSYNEQF
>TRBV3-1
ASSLLDRGGQY
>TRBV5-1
ASSQGDGYNQPQH
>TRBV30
AWRGQAYNEQF
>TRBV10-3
AIRQTGYEQY
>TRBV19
ASSMSLETETQY